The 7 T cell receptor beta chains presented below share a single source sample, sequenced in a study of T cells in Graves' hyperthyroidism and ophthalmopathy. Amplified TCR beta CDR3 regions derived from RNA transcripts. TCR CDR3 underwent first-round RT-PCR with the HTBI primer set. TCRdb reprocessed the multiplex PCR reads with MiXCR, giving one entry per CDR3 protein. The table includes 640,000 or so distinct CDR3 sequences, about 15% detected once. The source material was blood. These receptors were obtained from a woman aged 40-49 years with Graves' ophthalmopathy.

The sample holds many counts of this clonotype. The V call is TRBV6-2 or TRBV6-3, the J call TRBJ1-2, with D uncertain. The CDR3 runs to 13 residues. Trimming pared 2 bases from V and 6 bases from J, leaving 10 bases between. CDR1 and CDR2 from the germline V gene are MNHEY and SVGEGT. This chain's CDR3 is CASSYGFRDGYTF. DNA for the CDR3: TGTGCCAGCAGTTACGGGTTCCGGGATGGCTACACCTTC.

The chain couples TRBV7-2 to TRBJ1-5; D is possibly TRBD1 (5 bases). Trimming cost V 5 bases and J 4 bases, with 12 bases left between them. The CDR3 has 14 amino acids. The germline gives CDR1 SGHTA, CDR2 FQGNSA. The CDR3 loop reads CASSRDGMNQPQHF. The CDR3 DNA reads TGTGCCAGCAGCCGGGACGGGATGAATCAGCCCCAGCATTTT.

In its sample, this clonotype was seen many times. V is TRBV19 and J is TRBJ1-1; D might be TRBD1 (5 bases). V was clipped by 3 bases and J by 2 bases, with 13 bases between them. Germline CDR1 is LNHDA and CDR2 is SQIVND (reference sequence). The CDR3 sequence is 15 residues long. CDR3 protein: CASSIFGAGNTEAFF. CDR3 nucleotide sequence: TGTGCCAGTAGTATTTTCGGGGCAGGCAACACTGAAGCTTTCTTT. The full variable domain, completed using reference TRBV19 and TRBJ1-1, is DGGITQSPKYLFRKEGQNVTLSCEQNLNHDAMYWYRQDPGQGLRLIYYSQIVNDFQKGDIAEGYSVSREKKESFPLTVTSAQKNPTAFYLCASSIFGAGNTEAFFGQGTRLTVV.

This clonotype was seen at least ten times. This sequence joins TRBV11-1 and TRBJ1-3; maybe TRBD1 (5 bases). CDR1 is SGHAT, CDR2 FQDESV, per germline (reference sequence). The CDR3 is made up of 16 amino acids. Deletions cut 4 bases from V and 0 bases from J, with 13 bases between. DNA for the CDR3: TGTGCCAGCAGCTCCACGGACGGACACTCTGGAAACACCATATATTTT. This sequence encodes CASSSTDGHSGNTIYF.

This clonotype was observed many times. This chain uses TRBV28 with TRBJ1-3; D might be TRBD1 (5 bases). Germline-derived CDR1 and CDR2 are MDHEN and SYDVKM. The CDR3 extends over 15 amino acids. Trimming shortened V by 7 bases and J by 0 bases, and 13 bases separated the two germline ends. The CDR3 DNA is TGTGCCAGCACCAATAGCGGGGGCTCTGGAAACACCATATATTTT. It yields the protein CASTNSGGSGNTIYF.

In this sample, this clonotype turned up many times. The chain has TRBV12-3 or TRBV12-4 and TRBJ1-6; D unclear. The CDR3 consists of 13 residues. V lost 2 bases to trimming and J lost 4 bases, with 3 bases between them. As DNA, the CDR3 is TGTGCCAGCAGTTTACAATATAATTCACCCCTCCACTTT. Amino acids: CASSLQYNSPLHF.

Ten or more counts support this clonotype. CDR3 sequence reads: CASSYGRTSGYTGELFF. The CDR3 DNA sequence: TGTGCCAGCAGCTACGGGAGGACTAGCGGGTACACCGGGGAGCTGTTTTTT. The chain recombines TRBV12-3 or TRBV12-4 with TRBJ2-2; 11 bases align to TRBD2. With 6 bases clipped from V and 3 bases from J, the junction kept 9 bases outside the gene matches. The CDR3 sequence is 17 residues long.